This TCR beta chain was obtained from a study of vaccination effects on CD4 cells after COVID-19. Ahead of sequencing, the ViraFEST assay grew antigen-specific CD4+ T cells using viral peptide pools. Isolation of CD4+ T cells took place after less than twelve days of culture. About this clone: Its target is not known.

Method: immunoSEQ multiplex PCR; TCRdb's copy keeps in-frame clones and lacks some. The sample has over 50,000 clones, roughly 79% seen once; the top ten hold less than 3%. This TCR was recovered from a human donor who received a COVID-19 vaccine. Material: CD4+ T cells from PBMCs cultured with HCoV-229E spike peptides, obtained before COVID-19 vaccination.

The CDR3 sequence: CASSLADSVTEAFF. The CDR3 nucleotides are TGCGCCAGCAGCCTGGCCGACAGTGTCACTGAAGCTTTCTTT. The chain uses TRBV5-1 and TRBJ1-1; D is possibly TRBD1 (5 bases). Trimming stripped 4 bases from V and 4 bases from J, with 14 bases between. Germline V gene data show CDR1 as SGHRS and CDR2 as YFSETQ. This CDR3 is 14 amino acids long.